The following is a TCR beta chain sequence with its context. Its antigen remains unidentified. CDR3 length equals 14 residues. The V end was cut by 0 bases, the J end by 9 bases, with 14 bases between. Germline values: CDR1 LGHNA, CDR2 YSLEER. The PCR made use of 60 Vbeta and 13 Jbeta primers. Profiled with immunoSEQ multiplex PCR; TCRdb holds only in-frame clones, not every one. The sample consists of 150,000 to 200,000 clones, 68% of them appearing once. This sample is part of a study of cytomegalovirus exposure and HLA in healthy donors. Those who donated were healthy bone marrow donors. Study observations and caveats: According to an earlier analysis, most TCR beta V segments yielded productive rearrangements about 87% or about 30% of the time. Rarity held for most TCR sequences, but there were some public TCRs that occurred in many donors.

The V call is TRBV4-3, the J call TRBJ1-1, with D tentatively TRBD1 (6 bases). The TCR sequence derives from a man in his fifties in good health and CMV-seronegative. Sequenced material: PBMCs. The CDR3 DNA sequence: TGCGCCAGCAGCCAAGACGTGGGGGCGCGGAAAGCTTTCTTT. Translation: CASSQDVGARKAFF.